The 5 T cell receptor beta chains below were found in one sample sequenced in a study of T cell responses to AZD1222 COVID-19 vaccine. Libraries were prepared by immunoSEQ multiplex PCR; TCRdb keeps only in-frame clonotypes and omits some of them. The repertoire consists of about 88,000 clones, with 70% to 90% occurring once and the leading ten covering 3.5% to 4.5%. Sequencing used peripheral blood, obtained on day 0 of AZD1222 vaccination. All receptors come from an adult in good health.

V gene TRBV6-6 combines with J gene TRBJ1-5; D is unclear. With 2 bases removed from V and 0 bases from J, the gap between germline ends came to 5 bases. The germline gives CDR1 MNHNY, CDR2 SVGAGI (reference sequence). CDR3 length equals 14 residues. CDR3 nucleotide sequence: TGTGCCAGCAGTTACGCCAGTAGCAATCAGCCCCAGCATTTT. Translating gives CASSYASSNQPQHF.

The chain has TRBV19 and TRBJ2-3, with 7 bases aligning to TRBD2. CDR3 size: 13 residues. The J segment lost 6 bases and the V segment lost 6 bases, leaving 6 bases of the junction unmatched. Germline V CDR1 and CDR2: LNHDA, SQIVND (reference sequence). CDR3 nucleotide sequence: TGTGCCAGTAGCCTCAGCGGGGTCGATACGCAGTATTTT. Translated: CASSLSGVDTQYF.

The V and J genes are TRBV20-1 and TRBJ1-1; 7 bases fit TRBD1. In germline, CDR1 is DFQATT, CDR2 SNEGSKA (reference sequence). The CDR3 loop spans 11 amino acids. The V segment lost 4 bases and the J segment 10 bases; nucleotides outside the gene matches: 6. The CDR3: CSAIDRATAFF. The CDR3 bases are TGCAGTGCTATAGACAGGGCAACAGCTTTCTTT.

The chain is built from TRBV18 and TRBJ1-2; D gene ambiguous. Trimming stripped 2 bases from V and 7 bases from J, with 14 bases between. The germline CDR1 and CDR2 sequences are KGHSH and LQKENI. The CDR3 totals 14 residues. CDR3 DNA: TGTGCCAGCTCACCAACCGAGCGCGGCAGTGGCTACACCTTC. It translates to CASSPTERGSGYTF.

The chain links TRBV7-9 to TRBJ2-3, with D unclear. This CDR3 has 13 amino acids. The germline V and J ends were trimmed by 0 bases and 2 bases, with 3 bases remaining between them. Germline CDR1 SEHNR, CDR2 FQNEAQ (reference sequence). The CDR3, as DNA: TGTGCCAGCAGCTTAGCGCCCACAGATACGCAGTATTTT. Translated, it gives CASSLAPTDTQYF.